The next 23 T cell receptor beta chains were all read from a single sample in a study of T cell changes during pregnancy in multiple sclerosis. Generated by immunoSEQ multiplex PCR, the TCRdb table keeps only in-frame clones and is missing some. This sample has about 100,000 clones, with approximately 92% found just once. Source: peripheral blood, taken after pregnancy. These receptor sequences come from a female donor with multiple sclerosis, enrolled in a pregnancy study.

The chain has TRBV4-3 and TRBJ2-3, with TRBD2 identical over 13 bases. Germline V gene lookup returns CDR1 LGHNA and CDR2 YSLEER. The CDR3 loop spans 17 amino acids. The V gene end was trimmed by 0 bases and the J gene end by 6 bases; junction bases not matched to a gene: 6. The CDR3 DNA is TGCGCCAGCAGCCAAGACACTAGCGGGGGGGCCAAGGATACGCAGTATTTT. It yields the protein CASSQDTSGGAKDTQYF.

This chain uses TRBV18 with TRBJ1-3, with 9 bases that match TRBD1. The V gene's germline CDR1 is KGHSH and CDR2 LQKENI. The length of the CDR3 is 18 residues. J lost 1 base, V lost 5 bases, and 12 bases had no gene match. This chain's CDR3 is CASSSRDRVILSGNTIYF. CDR3 sequence (DNA): TGTGCCAGCTCATCCCGGGACAGGGTTATACTATCTGGAAACACCATATATTTT.

V and J are TRBV28 and TRBJ1-2; D might be TRBD1 (6 bases). The germline V and J ends were trimmed by 7 bases and 2 bases, with 14 bases remaining between them. Germline CDR1 and CDR2: MDHEN and SYDVKM. The CDR3 contains 14 residues. For the CDR3, the DNA is TGTGCCAGCACACCGGGGGGACAAAACTATGGCTACACCTTC. This gives the protein CASTPGGQNYGYTF.

This sequence joins TRBV5-6 and TRBJ2-2; D is possibly TRBD1 (5 bases). The V end lost 6 bases, the J end lost 2 bases, and 14 bases lay between the germline ends. The germline CDR1 and CDR2 sequences are SGHDT and YYEEEE. This CDR3 has 15 amino acids. The DNA of the CDR3 is TGTGCCAGCAATCGGGCAGGGTCAAACACCGGGGAGCTGTTTTTT. This translates into CASNRAGSNTGELFF. The full variable domain, its missing parts supplied by reference TRBV5-6 and TRBJ2-2, is DAGVTQSPTHLIKTRGQQVTLRCSPKSGHDTVSWYQQALGQGPQFIFQYYEEEERQRGNFPDRFSGHQFPNYSSELNVNALLLGDSALYLCASNRAGSNTGELFFGEGSRLTVL.

The chain recombines TRBV2 with TRBJ1-2; weak D call: TRBD1 (5 bases). In germline, CDR1 is SNHLY, CDR2 FYNNEI. There are 12 residues in the CDR3. Trimming took off 3 bases at V and 7 bases at J, with 9 bases between the two ends. The CDR3 reads CASSDQGFGYTF. The CDR3 coding sequence is TGTGCCAGCAGTGACCAGGGCTTTGGCTACACCTTC.

Details on this clone: At one boundary the junction diverges from the germline segment, which might be a read error. The chain employs TRBV4-1 and TRBJ1-2; maybe TRBD1 (5 bases). Germline lookup yields CDR1 MGHRA and CDR2 YSYEKL. The CDR3 covers 14 residues. The CDR3 DNA is TGCGCCAGCAGCCAAGATCAGGGTAGGGCCTTGTCTTTATTC. Amino acid sequence: CASSQDQGRALSLF.

The rearrangement links TRBV19 to TRBJ2-5; weak D call: TRBD1 (6 bases). CDR1 is LNHDA, CDR2 SQIVND, per germline (reference sequence). V was trimmed by 2 bases and J by 7 bases, leaving 14 bases between them. This CDR3 is 14 amino acids long. CDR3 region: CASSIKGNRVTQYF. CDR3 nucleotide sequence: TGTGCCAGTAGTATAAAAGGGAACAGGGTGACCCAGTACTTC.

The chain recombines TRBV6-6 with TRBJ1-1; D call uncertain. Germline V lookup: CDR1 MNHNY, CDR2 SVGAGI (reference sequence). This CDR3 is built from 14 residues. The V end lost 5 bases, the J end lost 2 bases, and 12 bases lay between the germline ends. The CDR3 sequence: CASSRGAGNTEAFF. For the CDR3, the DNA is TGTGCCAGCAGTAGAGGAGCGGGTAACACTGAAGCTTTCTTT.

The chain carries TRBV9 and TRBJ1-3; a possible D gene is TRBD1 (6 bases). Trimming removed 5 bases from V and 0 bases from J, with 15 bases in between. The CDR3 length is 16 residues. Germline V lookup: CDR1 SGDLS, CDR2 YYNGEE. The CDR3 DNA sequence: TGTGCCAGCAGTCACCCACAGGGAAGCTCTGGAAACACCATATATTTT. Its protein product is CASSHPQGSSGNTIYF.

This chain links TRBV14 with TRBJ2-7; TRBD2 agrees at 10 bases. CDR1 is SGHDN, CDR2 FVKESK, per germline. J was trimmed by 3 bases and V by 5 bases; bases with no gene match: 7. The CDR3 loop spans 15 amino acids. The CDR3 DNA reads TGTGCCAGCAGCTTACAATTAGCGGGAGGCTACGAGCAGTACTTC. Translation gives CASSLQLAGGYEQYF.

The chain recombines TRBV7-8 with TRBJ2-5; D is undetermined. The germline V and J ends were trimmed by 1 base and 3 bases, with 6 bases remaining between them. Per the germline V gene, CDR1 is SGHVS and CDR2 is FQNEAQ. The CDR3 is 13 residues long. As DNA, the CDR3 is TGTGCCAGCAGCTTAGAAACAGAAGAGACCCAGTACTTC. Encoded protein: CASSLETEETQYF.

This clone was seen once. The rearrangement uses TRBV11-2 and TRBJ1-2, with a tentative D call TRBD1 (5 bases). The V and J ends lost 0 bases and 4 bases respectively, with 15 bases between them. This CDR3 spans 16 amino acids. Germline V gene data show CDR1 as SGHAT and CDR2 as FQNNGV. The CDR3 loop is CASSLETAGPSYGYTF. CDR3 in DNA: TGTGCCAGCAGCTTAGAAACGGCAGGGCCTTCCTATGGCTACACCTTC. The full variable domain, completed using reference TRBV11-2 and TRBJ1-2, is EAGVAQSPRYKIIEKRQSVAFWCNPISGHATLYWYQQILGQGPKLLIQFQNNGVVDDSQLPKDRFSAERLKGVDSTLKIQPAKLEDSAVYLCASSLETAGPSYGYTFGSGTRLTVV.

The chain carries TRBV6-5 and TRBJ2-7; 11 positions agree with TRBD1. The CDR3 covers 15 residues. Germline-derived CDR1 and CDR2 are MNHEY and SVGAGI. The trim removed 6 bases at V and 0 bases at J, leaving 4 bases unmatched. The CDR3 coding sequence is TGTGCCAGCAGCCCCGGGACAGGGGGCTCCTACGAGCAGTACTTC. It is translated as CASSPGTGGSYEQYF.

The genes are TRBV4-3 and TRBJ2-3; TRBD2 aligns across 8 bases. Germline CDR1 and CDR2: LGHNA and YSLEER. The V and J ends lost 0 bases and 0 bases, in that order; junction bases with no gene match: 2. The CDR3 extends over 16 amino acids. CDR3 sequence: CASSQDSGGSTDTQYF. DNA of the CDR3: TGCGCCAGCAGCCAAGACAGCGGGGGAAGCACAGATACGCAGTATTTT.

The chain recombines TRBV5-6 with TRBJ2-2; TRBD2 is a possible D gene (5 bases). The CDR3 has 18 residues. The germline V and J ends were trimmed by 1 base and 7 bases, with 23 bases remaining between them. The germline V gene encodes CDR1 SGHDT and CDR2 YYEEEE. CDR3 bases: TGTGCCAGCAGCTTGAATCTGGGCAAGGGCCCTCGGGGCGGGGAGCTGTTTTTT. Its translation: CASSLNLGKGPRGGELFF.

The chain employs TRBV28 and TRBJ2-7; the match to TRBD2 covers 7 bases. Trimming cost V 0 bases and J 0 bases; bases outside gene matches: 11. The CDR3 length is 18 residues. Germline V lookup: CDR1 MDHEN, CDR2 SYDVKM. This CDR3 is CASSLWGFGRESSYEQYF. The CDR3 DNA is TGTGCCAGCAGTTTATGGGGATTTGGGCGGGAGAGCTCCTACGAGCAGTACTTC.

This clone was seen only once. The chain is built from TRBV6-5 and TRBJ1-1; D unclear. The V end lost 2 bases, the J end lost 0 bases, and 10 bases lay between the germline ends. The length of the CDR3 is 15 residues. Germline lookup yields CDR1 MNHEY and CDR2 SVGAGI. CDR3 DNA sequence: TGTGCCAGCAGTTACAGCAACCTAATGAACACTGAAGCTTTCTTT. Protein sequence: CASSYSNLMNTEAFF.

CDR3 coding DNA: TGTGCCAGCAGTGAACAGGGTTGGCAGGGGGAGTACTTC. This sequence encodes CASSEQGWQGEYF. The V call is TRBV6-1, the J call TRBJ2-7; 7 bases agree with TRBD1. The V and J ends lost 2 bases and 11 bases, in that order; junction bases with no gene match: 9. CDR1 is MNHNS, CDR2 SASEGT, per germline. The CDR3 runs to 13 residues.

The chain recombines TRBV9 with TRBJ2-2, with D tentatively TRBD1 (8 bases). Germline-derived CDR1 and CDR2 are SGDLS and YYNGEE. The CDR3 loop spans 18 amino acids. The ends were cut back, 3 bases at V and 4 bases at J, with 22 bases in the middle. CDR3 sequence (DNA): TGTGCCAGCAGCGGTGGACAGGGAGGGCGGGCGGGCACCGGGGAGCTGTTTTTT. This encodes CASSGGQGGRAGTGELFF.

The chain uses TRBV25-1 and TRBJ1-6, with no clear D. Germline V gives CDR1 MGHDK, CDR2 SYGVNS. The V end lost 2 bases, the J end lost 4 bases, and 9 bases lay between the germline ends. CDR3 length equals 15 residues. CDR3 bases: TGTGCCAGCAGTGAACGGGGAGCTTATAATTCACCCCTCCACTTT. Translated, it gives CASSERGAYNSPLHF. The full variable domain, with the rest looked up from reference TRBV25-1 and TRBJ1-6, is EADIYQTPRYLVIGTGKKITLECSQTMGHDKMYWYQQDPGMELHLIHYSYGVNSTEKGDLSSESTVSRIRTEHFPLTLESARPSHTSQYLCASSERGAYNSPLHFGNGTRLTVT.

The chain combines TRBV28 with TRBJ1-6; D is unclear. V lost 6 bases and J 5 bases, leaving 14 bases between the germline ends. CDR3 size: 15 residues. Germline CDR1 reads MDHEN; CDR2 reads SYDVKM. CDR3 sequence (DNA): TGTGCCAGCAGCCCGTGGCGGGCGAATAATTCACCCCTCCACTTT. It translates to CASSPWRANNSPLHF.

The table lists this clone with a count of one. The gene calls are TRBV7-8 and TRBJ2-3, with 7 bases fitting TRBD2. CDR3 length: 17 amino acids. Germline V gene sequence: CDR1 SGHVS, CDR2 FQNEAQ. Trimming took 5 bases from V and 1 from J; bases not matched to a gene: 12. CDR3 nucleotide sequence: TGTGCCAGCAGCCGCCCCCTAGCGGACCTTGGCACAGATACGCAGTATTTT. This encodes CASSRPLADLGTDTQYF.

This chain connects TRBV2 to TRBJ1-6, with D possibly being TRBD1 (6 bases). The CDR3 is 15 residues long. Germline-derived CDR1 and CDR2 are SNHLY and FYNNEI. The V end lost 6 bases, the J end lost 8 bases, and 17 bases lay between the germline ends. CDR3 region: CASRPEQGLYSPLHF. The CDR3 bases are TGTGCCAGCAGACCTGAACAGGGCTTATATTCACCCCTCCACTTT.